The rows below give T cell receptor beta chains drawn from one sample of a study of memory CD4+ T cells and cytomegalovirus serostatus. Clones were sequenced by immunoSEQ multiplex PCR, and TCRdb holds only the in-frame ones, with some missing. The data show about 82,000 clones, approximately 84% seen once. Source material: memory CD4+ T cells from blood. Receptor source: an adult in good health and CMV-seronegative. CDR3s include the opening cysteine and the closing phenylalanine or tryptophan. D genes are given only for firm matches. Expanded clones get a size class; other rows say once, few or many, or leave the size out.

TRBV11-1	NA	TRBJ2-2	NA	TGTGCCAGCAGCTTTCAGGGGGGTCAGGGGACCGGGGAGCTGTTTTTT	CASSFQGGQGTGELFF
TRBV4-1	NA	TRBJ1-3	NA	TGCGCCAGCAGCCAAACTTCGTTCCCTGGAAACACCATATATTTT	CASSQTSFPGNTIYF
TRBV6-5	NA	TRBJ2-7	NA	TGTGCCAGCAGTGCACCTCTGGGCCGGGGCGAGCAGTACTTC	CASSAPLGRGEQYF
TRBV7-3	NA	TRBJ1-2	NA	TGTGCCAGCAGCCCGGACGGGAACTATGGCTACACCTTC	CASSPDGNYGYTF
TRBV5-1	NA	TRBJ2-3	TRBD2	TGCGCCAGCAGCTCGACTAGCGGGGGGGGCACAGATACGCAGTATTTT	CASSSTSGGGTDTQYF
TRBV11-2	once	TRBJ2-7	TRBD1	TGTGCCAGCAGCTTAATCGCAAACAGGGGATTAGTGGTCTTCTACGAGCAGTACTTC	CASSLIANRGLVVFYEQYF
TRBV5-1	NA	TRBJ2-2	NA	TGCGCCAGCAGCTACCAGACAGGACAGAACACCGGGGAGCTGTTTTTT	CASSYQTGQNTGELFF
TRBV7-8	NA	TRBJ1-5	NA	TGTGCCAGCAGCTGGGTTAACGGTAGAAATCAGCCCCAGCATTTT	CASSWVNGRNQPQHF
TRBV5-5	NA	TRBJ1-1	NA	TGTGCCAGCAGCTTAGACACTGGTCCCAGGAGGGTTTTCTTT	CASSLDTGPRRVFF
TRBV5-4	NA	TRBJ2-3	TRBD2	TGTGCCAGCAGCTTGGAACTAGCGGGTAGCACAGATACGCAGTATTTT	CASSLELAGSTDTQYF
TRBV30	NA	TRBJ1-4	NA	TGTGCCTGGAGTGCTAGGAAGGAAAAACTGTTTTTT	CAWSARKEKLFF
TRBV9	once	TRBJ1-3	NA	TGTGCCAGCAGCGTAAGTTCGAGGGCAAACACCATATATTTT	CASSVSSRANTIYF
TRBV19	NA	TRBJ2-6	TRBD2	TGTGCCAGTAGTAGCGGGGGGCACCTTAGAGGGGCCAACGTCCTGACTTTC	CASSSGGHLRGANVLTF
TRBV5-1	NA	TRBJ2-7	NA	TGCGCCAGCAGCTTGGGAGACGACTACGAGCAGTACTTC	CASSLGDDYEQYF
TRBV18	NA	TRBJ1-5	NA	TGTGCCAGCTCACCCCTTCCTATTAGCAATCAGCCCCAGCATTTT	CASSPLPISNQPQHF
TRBV19	NA	TRBJ2-1	TRBD1	TGTGCCAGTAGTATGGGGGCAGGGGGCTACAATGAGCAGTTCTTC	CASSMGAGGYNEQFF
TRBV29-1	NA	TRBJ2-5	NA	TGCAGCGCCAGGAGGGTATTCGAGACCCAGTACTTC	CSARRVFETQYF
TRBV7-3	NA	TRBJ1-1	TRBD1	TGTGCCAGCAGCTTCGACAGGGGTGAAGCTTTCTTT	CASSFDRGEAFF
TRBV12-5	few	TRBJ2-4	NA	TGTGCTAGTGGTGGGGCCTACCAGAAGGACATTCAGTACTTC	CASGGAYQKDIQYF
TRBV7-2	NA	TRBJ1-1	NA	TGTGCCAGCAGCTTAGGGGGCATCCCTGAAGCTTTCTTT	CASSLGGIPEAFF
TRBV5-1	NA	TRBJ1-1	TRBD1	TGCGCCAGCAGGGAACAGGGGGACACTGAAGCTTTCTTT	CASREQGDTEAFF
TRBV11-1	NA	TRBJ2-5	TRBD1	TGTGCCAGCAGCTTGTCCACCGGGACAGGGGAGACCCAGTACTTC	CASSLSTGTGETQYF
TRBV25-1	NA	TRBJ2-5	NA	TGTGCCAGCAGTGAGCACAGGCCCCAAGAGACCCAGTACTTC	CASSEHRPQETQYF